Shown below are 21 T cell receptor beta chains from a single sample sequenced in a study of T cells in localized non-small cell lung cancer. Using immunoSEQ multiplex PCR, the repertoire was profiled, and TCRdb retains in-frame clones only, with some absent. The top ten hold 17% of the sample, which has 30,000 to 40,000 clones, about 80% seen once. The input for sequencing was peripheral blood, taken before any cancer treatment. The source of these receptors is a male donor at least 60 years old with stage III squamous cell lung carcinoma.

The chain uses TRBV6-1 and TRBJ2-7; no firm D call. Trimming left V 3 bases short and J 1 base short, with 10 bases between. Germline V gives CDR1 MNHNS, CDR2 SASEGT. The CDR3 sequence is 14 residues long. CDR3: CASSEQAGSYEQYF. The DNA for the CDR3 is TGTGCCAGCAGTGAGCAGGCAGGTTCCTACGAGCAGTACTTC.

This chain links TRBV29-1 with TRBJ1-1; 7 bases map to TRBD1. Germline V gene data show CDR1 as SQVTM and CDR2 as ANQGSEA. This CDR3 comprises 12 residues. The J segment lost 4 bases and the V segment lost 6 bases, leaving 5 bases of the junction unmatched. This CDR3 is CSVARGGTEAFF. The DNA of the CDR3 is TGCAGCGTCGCCAGGGGGGGCACTGAAGCTTTCTTT.

The chain employs TRBV29-1 and TRBJ2-2; either TRBD1 or TRBD2 may fit D (5 bases each). The germline V gene has CDR1 SQVTM and CDR2 ANQGSEA. The CDR3 contains 15 residues. The V end lost 6 bases, the J end lost 2 bases, and 16 bases lay between the germline ends. The CDR3 DNA follows: TGCAGCGTGGAACAAAAGAGGGGTAACACCGGGGAGCTGTTTTTT. Residues: CSVEQKRGNTGELFF.

The V and J genes are TRBV25-1 and TRBJ1-4, with D unresolved. Germline CDR1 reads MGHDK; CDR2 reads SYGVNS. V gave up 3 bases and J gave up 7 bases, with 9 bases separating them. The CDR3 length is 13 residues. This CDR3 is CASSDVGLEKLFF. As DNA, the CDR3 is TGTGCCAGCAGTGATGTAGGCCTTGAAAAACTGTTTTTT.

V is TRBV29-1 and J is TRBJ2-7, with 7 bases matching TRBD1. The CDR3 is 19 residues long. Germline V gene lookup returns CDR1 SQVTM and CDR2 ANQGSEA. Trimming took 4 bases from V and 0 from J; bases not matched to a gene: 21. The CDR3 sequence is CSVVPISTRGHSRSYEQYF. DNA of the CDR3: TGCAGCGTTGTCCCCATCTCTACGAGGGGGCATTCTCGCTCCTACGAGCAGTACTTC.

The chain is built from TRBV18 and TRBJ2-7; D perhaps matches TRBD1 (5 bases). Germline lookup yields CDR1 KGHSH and CDR2 LQKENI. Trimming took off 2 bases at V and 0 bases at J, with 14 bases between the two ends. This CDR3 spans 16 amino acids. Here the CDR3 DNA reads TGTGCCAGCTCACCAGAATTTGGGGCCAACTCCTACGAGCAGTACTTC. It encodes CASSPEFGANSYEQYF.

In nucleotides, the CDR3 is TGCGCCAGCAGCTTGGCTGTAGGGGCTGGAAACACCATATATTTT. The encoded protein is CASSLAVGAGNTIYF. The chain recombines TRBV5-1 with TRBJ1-3; D is perhaps TRBD1 (5 bases). CDR1 is SGHRS and CDR2 is YFSETQ in the germline V gene. The CDR3 has 15 residues. The V gene lost 0 bases and the J gene lost 2 bases, with 9 bases spanning the gap.

J is TRBJ1-2 and V is TRBV7-2; TRBD1 agrees at 11 bases. V was pared by 1 base and J by 8 bases, with 12 bases of the junction left unmatched. Germline V gives CDR1 SGHTA, CDR2 FQGNSA. This CDR3 has 17 amino acids. CDR3 nucleotides: TGTGCCAGCAGCTTAGTCGGGACAGGGGGTTACTCCCCAGGCTACACCTTC. Translated: CASSLVGTGGYSPGYTF.

The CDR3 sequence is CASSQSPGSGSSNEQFF. In DNA, the CDR3 is TGTGCCAGCTCCCAAAGCCCAGGAAGCGGCAGCAGCAATGAGCAGTTCTTC. The chain combines TRBV18 with TRBJ2-1; D perhaps matches TRBD2 (5 bases). V lost 6 bases and J 6 bases, leaving 24 bases between the germline ends. Germline CDR1 and CDR2: KGHSH and LQKENI. The CDR3 loop spans 17 amino acids.

This chain joins TRBV5-1 and TRBJ2-7; a possible D gene is TRBD1 (5 bases). The CDR3 length is 15 residues. The germline gives CDR1 SGHRS, CDR2 YFSETQ. The V end was cut by 1 base, the J end by 0 bases, with 11 bases between. The CDR3 protein is CASSLYSGPSYEQYF. The CDR3 DNA sequence: TGCGCCAGCAGCTTGTACTCAGGGCCCTCCTACGAGCAGTACTTC.

The chain joins TRBV7-2 to TRBJ2-1, with 11 bases matching TRBD2. V shed 3 bases, J shed 3 bases, and the junction held 4 bases outside the gene matches. This CDR3 has 16 amino acids. Germline CDR1 is SGHTA and CDR2 is FQGNSA. The CDR3 reads CASSLTSGNIYNEQFF. The CDR3 DNA reads TGTGCCAGCAGCTTGACTAGCGGGAACATCTACAATGAGCAGTTCTTC.

The rearrangement joins TRBV7-8 to TRBJ2-5, with 14 bases lining up with TRBD2. Per germline, CDR1 SGHVS and CDR2 FQNEAQ. V shed 6 bases and J 5 bases; nucleotides not matched to a gene: 2. The CDR3 consists of 14 residues. The CDR3 nucleotides are TGTGCCAGCAGGGGGACTAGCGGGAGTGAGACCCAGTACTTC. Protein: CASRGTSGSETQYF.

This chain connects TRBV5-4 to TRBJ1-2; D is uncertain. V lost 4 bases and J 4 bases, leaving 11 bases between the germline ends. The length of the CDR3 is 13 residues. Germline V gene lookup returns CDR1 SGHNT and CDR2 YYREEE (reference sequence). The CDR3 bases are TGTGCCAGCAGCCTAGCGGGGTCCTATGGCTACACCTTC. Translating it yields CASSLAGSYGYTF. The entire variable domain, with the rest obtained from reference TRBV5-4 and TRBJ1-2, is as follows: ETGVTQSPTHLIKTRGQQVTLRCSSQSGHNTVSWYQQALGQGPQFIFQYYREEENGRGNFPPRFSGLQFPNYSSELNVNALELDDSALYLCASSLAGSYGYTFGSGTRLTVV.

The rearrangement links TRBV28 to TRBJ1-4; D is undetermined. The V end lost 3 bases, the J end lost 4 bases, and 12 bases lay between the germline ends. The CDR3 is made up of 15 amino acids. Germline V CDR1 and CDR2: MDHEN, SYDVKM. CDR3 in DNA: TGTGCCAGCAGTTTTAGGGCGACGGGTAATGAAAAACTGTTTTTT. It encodes CASSFRATGNEKLFF.

The gene calls are TRBV25-1 and TRBJ2-5; 10 bases match TRBD1. There are 15 residues in the CDR3. Germline values: CDR1 MGHDK, CDR2 SYGVNS. V gave up 10 bases and J gave up 0 bases; unmatched junction bases: 8. The CDR3 region has the DNA TGTGCCACCTCGCGGACAGGGGGATACCAAGAGACCCAGTACTTC. This encodes CATSRTGGYQETQYF.

The chain carries TRBV29-1 and TRBJ1-5; D is unresolved. The V and J ends lost 1 base and 7 bases respectively, with 2 bases between them. The CDR3 extends over 10 amino acids. Germline-derived CDR1 and CDR2 are SQVTM and ANQGSEA. The CDR3 nucleotides are TGCAGCGTTGAAGCCCAGCCCCAGCATTTT. Translating it yields CSVEAQPQHF.

V usage is TRBV9 and J usage is TRBJ1-2; D remains ambiguous. The CDR3 loop spans 13 amino acids. V dropped 0 bases and J dropped 7 bases, with 10 bases sitting between them. Germline V CDR1 and CDR2: SGDLS, YYNGEE. The chain's CDR3 is CASSVGWLGGYTF. The CDR3 DNA reads as TGTGCCAGCAGCGTAGGGTGGCTGGGTGGCTACACCTTC.

This chain links TRBV6-5 with TRBJ2-2; D not certain. CDR1 is MNHEY and CDR2 is SVGAGI in the germline V gene. This CDR3 contains 12 residues. Trimming took off 5 bases at V and 2 bases at J, with 3 bases between the two ends. The CDR3 spells CASSLNTGELFF. The CDR3 DNA reads as TGTGCCAGCAGTCTAAACACCGGGGAGCTGTTTTTT.

The V and J genes are TRBV5-4 and TRBJ2-3; 7 bases match TRBD1. The CDR3 spans 15 residues. CDR1 and CDR2 from the germline V gene are SGHNT and YYREEE (reference sequence). After removal of 4 bases from V and 2 bases from J, the junction contained 7 bases not matched to a gene. CDR3 in DNA: TGTGCCAGCAGCAGCCCGGGACAGAACACAGATACGCAGTATTTT. It specifies CASSSPGQNTDTQYF.

CDR3 loop: CASTWASGNEQFF. The CDR3 bases are TGTGCCAGCACCTGGGCCAGCGGAAATGAGCAGTTCTTC. V gene TRBV6-5 combines with J gene TRBJ2-1; tentative D call: TRBD2 (5 bases). This CDR3 comprises 13 residues. The ends were cut back, 7 bases at V and 7 bases at J, with 14 bases in the middle. Germline CDR1 reads MNHEY; CDR2 reads SVGAGI.

The V and J genes are TRBV9 and TRBJ2-7; 8 bases match TRBD1. The junction had 8 bases not matched to a gene; V was cut back by 4 bases and J by 5 bases. CDR3 length: 14 amino acids. In germline, CDR1 is SGDLS, CDR2 YYNGEE. The chain's CDR3 is CASSPTGDVHEQYF. CDR3 in DNA: TGTGCCAGCAGCCCGACAGGGGATGTCCACGAGCAGTACTTC.